This T cell receptor (beta chain) is drawn from a study of blood T cell repertoires in COVID-19. Study background: COVID-19 samples collected from the United States, Italy and Spain covered acute and convalescent phases. PBMCs, B-cell-depleted T cells, or T cells provided the cDNA or gDNA that made up the material.

Original analysis: Nucleated cell number was recorded as an estimate derived from reference gene primer amplification. Assay used: immunoSEQ multiplex PCR; TCRdb lists only in-frame clones, some missing. V, J and clone size were drawn from that table, and D and trimming were deduced from the DNA. Counted here are about 180,000 clones, more than 70% occurring once; the ten biggest clones make up about 18%. A Seattle source enrolled patients during active infection and followed them longitudinally. This clone was counted once. This receptor was obtained from a person aged 70 to 85 with COVID-19, enrolled during active disease. The sample taken for sequencing was peripheral blood.

The CDR3 coding sequence is TGTGCCAGCTCACCGTTAATAGCGGGACAGGGAAACTACGAGCAGTACTTC. Translation gives CASSPLIAGQGNYEQYF. V usage is TRBV18 and J usage is TRBJ2-7, with a weak D call TRBD1 (9 bases). CDR1 and CDR2 from the germline V gene are KGHSH and LQKENI. Trimming left V 3 bases short and J 3 bases short, with 21 bases between. This CDR3 has 17 amino acids.